This T cell receptor beta chain was obtained from a study of T-cell reconstitution after alpha-beta-depleted transplantation in children. Preparation of the TCRbeta library used unique molecular identifiers. One entry per CDR3 protein, called by TCRdb with MiXCR from the PCR reads. Found here are 200,000 to 250,000 distinct CDR3 sequences, about 9.2% of them singletons; the top ten hold 5% to 7%. Notes on this clonotype: A much larger clone differs from this one at a single base, so this may be a read error. It is likely a read error, because the conserved phenylalanine at the end of the CDR3 is missing.

The source of this sequence is a human donor who donated a stem cell graft to a child with acute lymphoblastic leukemia. This specimen was PBMCs from the stem cell graft donor, taken from the stem cell graft.

CDR3: CSADSHQETQYS. The CDR3 nucleotides read TGCAGCGCCGACAGCCACCAAGAGACCCAGTACTCC. V usage is TRBV20-1 and J usage is TRBJ2-5; possibly TRBD1 for D (5 bases). This CDR3 spans 12 amino acids. Germline lookup yields CDR1 DFQATT and CDR2 SNEGSKA (reference sequence).